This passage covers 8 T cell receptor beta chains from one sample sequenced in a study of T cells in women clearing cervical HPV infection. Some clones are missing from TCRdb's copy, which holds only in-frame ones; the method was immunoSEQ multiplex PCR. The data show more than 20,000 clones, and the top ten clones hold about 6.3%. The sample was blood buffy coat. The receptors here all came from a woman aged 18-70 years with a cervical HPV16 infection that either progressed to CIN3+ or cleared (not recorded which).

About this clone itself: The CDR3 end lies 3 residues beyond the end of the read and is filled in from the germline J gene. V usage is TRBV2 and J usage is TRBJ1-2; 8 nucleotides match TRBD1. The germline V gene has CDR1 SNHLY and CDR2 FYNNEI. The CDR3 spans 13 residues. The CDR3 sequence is CASSWDRSYDYTF. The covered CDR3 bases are TGTGCCAGCAGTTGGGACAGGTCCTACGAC.

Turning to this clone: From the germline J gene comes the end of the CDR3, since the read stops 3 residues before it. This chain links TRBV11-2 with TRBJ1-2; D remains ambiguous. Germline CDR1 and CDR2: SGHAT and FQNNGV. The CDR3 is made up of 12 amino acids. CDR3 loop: CASSLQRDTYTF. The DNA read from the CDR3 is TGTGCCAGCAGCCTTCAGCGAGATACC.

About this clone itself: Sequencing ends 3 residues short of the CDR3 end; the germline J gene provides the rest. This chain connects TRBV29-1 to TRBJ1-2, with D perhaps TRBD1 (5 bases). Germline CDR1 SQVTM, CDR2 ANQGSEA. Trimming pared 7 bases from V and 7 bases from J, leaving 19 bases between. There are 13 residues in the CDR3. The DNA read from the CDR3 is TGCAGCGGGCGACAGTCCCTTTTCGGTGGC. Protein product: CSGRQSLFGG. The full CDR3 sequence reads CSGRQSLFGGYTF.

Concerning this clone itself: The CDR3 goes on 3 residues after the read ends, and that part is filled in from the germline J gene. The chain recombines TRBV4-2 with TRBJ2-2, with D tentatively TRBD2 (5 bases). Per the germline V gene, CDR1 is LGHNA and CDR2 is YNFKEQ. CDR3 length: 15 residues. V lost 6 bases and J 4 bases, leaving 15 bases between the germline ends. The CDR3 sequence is CASSPTRQITGELFF. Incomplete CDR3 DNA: TGTGCCAGCAGTCCAACTAGGCAAATCACCGGGGAG.

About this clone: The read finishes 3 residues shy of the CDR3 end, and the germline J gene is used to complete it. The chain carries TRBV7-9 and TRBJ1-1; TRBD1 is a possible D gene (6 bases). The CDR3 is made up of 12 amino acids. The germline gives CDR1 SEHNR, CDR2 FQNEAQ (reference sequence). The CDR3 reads CASSYPRGEAFF. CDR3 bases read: TGTGCCAGCAGCTACCCCAGGGGCGAG. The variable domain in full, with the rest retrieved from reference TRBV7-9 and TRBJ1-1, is DTGVSQNPRHKITKRGQNVTFRCDPISEHNRLYWYRQTLGQGPEFLTYFQNEAQLEKSRLLSDRFSAERPKGSFSTLEIQRTEQGDSAMYLCASSYPRGEAFFGQGTRLTVV.

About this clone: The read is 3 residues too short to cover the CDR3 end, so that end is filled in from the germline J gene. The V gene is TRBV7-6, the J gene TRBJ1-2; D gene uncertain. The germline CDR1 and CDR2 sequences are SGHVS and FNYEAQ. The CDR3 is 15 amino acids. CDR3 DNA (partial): TGTGCCAGCAGCTTAGATAGCCACGTCTCAGATACC. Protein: CASSLDSHVSDT. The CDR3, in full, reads CASSLDSHVSDTYTF.

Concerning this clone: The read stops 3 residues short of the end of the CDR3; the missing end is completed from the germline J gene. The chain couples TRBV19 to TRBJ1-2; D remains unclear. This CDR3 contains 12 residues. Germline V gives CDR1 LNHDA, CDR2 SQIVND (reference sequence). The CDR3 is CASSIRGDTYTF. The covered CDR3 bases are TGTGCCAGTAGTATACGGGGAGATACC.

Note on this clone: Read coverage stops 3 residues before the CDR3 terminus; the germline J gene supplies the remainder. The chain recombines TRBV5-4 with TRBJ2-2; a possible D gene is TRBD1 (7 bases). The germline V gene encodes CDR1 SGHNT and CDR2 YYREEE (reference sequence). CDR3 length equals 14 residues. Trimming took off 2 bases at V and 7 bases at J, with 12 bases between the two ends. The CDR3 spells CASSFRGVGGELFF. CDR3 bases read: TGTGCCAGCAGCTTCAGGGGGGTCGGCGGGGAG.